This T cell receptor beta chain was sequenced during a study of CD8 T cells in ankylosing spondylitis. As concerns this clonotype: No antigen is known for it.

Study-level results: Clones linked to disease were reported to show significant enrichment in matched ankylosing spondylitis synovial fluid. Disease-associated clones were CD8+ and fairly uncommon in peripheral blood. Existing reports had already noted some motif variants in reactive arthritis synovial fluid and blood.

Molecular-barcoded quantitative 5'-RACE produced these TCR beta libraries. TCRdb reanalysed the 5' RACE reads using MiXCR and keeps one entry per CDR3 protein. The table includes about 360,000 distinct CDR3 sequences, 20% to 25% detected once. Sample: blood, either unsorted or a sorted T cell fraction (not recorded which). This TCR came from a male donor with ankylosing spondylitis or in good health (not recorded which).

The CDR3 nucleotides are TGCAGTGCTCAAAACAGGGGGACTAATGAAAAACTGTTTTTT. It yields the protein CSAQNRGTNEKLFF. V usage is TRBV20-1 and J usage is TRBJ1-4; TRBD1 aligns across 8 bases. This CDR3 contains 14 residues. Germline V gives CDR1 DFQATT, CDR2 SNEGSKA (reference sequence). Losses at the gene ends were 5 bases for V and 2 bases for J; bases not matched to a gene: 4.